This T cell receptor beta chain derives from a study of T cells in Graves' hyperthyroidism and ophthalmopathy. RNA transcripts gave rise to amplified TCR beta CDR3 regions. HTBI primers drove first-round RT-PCR of the TCR CDR3. One entry per CDR3 protein results from TCRdb running MiXCR on the multiplex PCR reads. The sample carries around 620,000 distinct CDR3 sequences, 15% to 20% recorded once. Trimming pared 0 bases from V and 1 base from J, leaving 7 bases between. The CDR3 is 14 residues long. Germline CDR1 LNHDA, CDR2 SQIVND (reference sequence). Study-level findings and limits: The model identified upcoming ophthalmopathy a median about 6.5 months ahead of onset.

The study enrolled patients aged 18 to 65 with newly diagnosed hyperthyroidism of under 2 months' duration. Exclusion criteria comprised uncontrolled infection, other autoimmune disease, pregnancy or lactation. Fresh peripheral blood, 7.5 to 10 ml, was the source of the PBMCs. Regarding this clonotype: What it binds is unknown.

The rearrangement links TRBV19 to TRBJ2-7; D tentatively reads TRBD1 or TRBD2 (5 bases each). Source material: blood. This receptor was taken from a woman younger than 45 with Graves' hyperthyroidism. The CDR3 loop is CASSIEEGSYEQYF. The CDR3 nucleotides are TGTGCCAGTAGTATAGAAGAGGGGTCCTACGAGCAGTACTTC.